This entry describes one T cell receptor beta chain. The antigen is undetermined. The entry originates in a study of memory CD4+ T cells and cytomegalovirus serostatus. Per the authors' pipeline: After removing out-of-frame reads, millions of distinct TCRbeta sequences remained. Repertoires were generated with immunoSEQ multiplex PCR, while TCRdb's copy carries only in-frame clones and drops some. V and J calls and clone size are those listed in that table; D and trimming were worked out from the DNA. Among over 40,000 clones listed, 75% to 85% were seen once. The sort gate was single viable CD3+CD4+CD8-CD45RO+ cells for memory CD4+ T cells. Study-wide points: The CMV-associated TCR signature appears largely within the CD4+ memory repertoire.

The length of the CDR3 is 16 residues. The germline V gene has CDR1 SGHTA and CDR2 FQGTGA. V was cut by 2 bases and J by 0 bases, with 10 bases left in between. Sequenced: memory CD4+ T cells from blood. This chain links TRBV7-3 with TRBJ2-2, with D possibly being TRBD2 (5 bases). The receptor's source is an adult in good health and CMV-seronegative. The CDR3 reads CASSLLPGSNTGELFF. The CDR3 DNA sequence: TGTGCCAGCAGCTTACTACCGGGGTCGAACACCGGGGAGCTGTTTTTT.